A single sample is the source of the 12 T cell receptor beta chains below, sequenced in a study of T cells in Graves' hyperthyroidism and ophthalmopathy. RNA transcripts served as the template for amplifying TCR beta CDR3 regions. Initially, a first-round RT-PCR of the TCR CDR3 employed the HTBI primer set. TCRdb independently ran MiXCR on the multiplex PCR reads; one entry per CDR3 protein. Here the sample spans about 400,000 distinct CDR3 sequences, about 15% being singletons. The sample consisted of blood. The receptor source for this set is a young man with Graves' ophthalmopathy.

This chain uses TRBV6-2 or TRBV6-3 with TRBJ2-2; TRBD1 aligns across 10 bases. This CDR3 spans 17 amino acids. The trim removed 2 bases at V and 1 base at J, leaving 4 bases unmatched. Germline CDR1 is MNHEY and CDR2 is SVGEGT. The CDR3, as DNA: TGTGCCAGCAGTTACCCGGGACAGGGGATGAACACCGGGGAGCTGTTTTTT. Translating gives CASSYPGQGMNTGELFF.

The rearrangement uses TRBV6-1 and TRBJ2-4; D is ambiguous. Germline CDR1 and CDR2: MNHNS and SASEGT. The CDR3 sequence is 14 residues long. Between the trimmed V and J ends, which lost 8 bases and 0 bases, there was a span of 11 bases. Written as DNA, the CDR3 is TGTGCCAGCCACAGCAACCTAGCCAAAAACATTCAGTACTTC. Translating gives CASHSNLAKNIQYF.

There are many counts of this clonotype. The chain employs TRBV11-2 and TRBJ2-7; D call uncertain. Trimming pared 5 bases from V and 0 bases from J, leaving 11 bases between. The CDR3 has 14 amino acids. Per the germline V gene, CDR1 is SGHAT and CDR2 is FQNNGV. The CDR3 DNA follows: TGTGCCAGCAGCCAGACTTCCAGCTCCTACGAGCAGTACTTC. Translated, it gives CASSQTSSSYEQYF. The variable domain in full, with the rest retrieved from reference TRBV11-2 and TRBJ2-7, is EAGVAQSPRYKIIEKRQSVAFWCNPISGHATLYWYQQILGQGPKLLIQFQNNGVVDDSQLPKDRFSAERLKGVDSTLKIQPAKLEDSAVYLCASSQTSSSYEQYFGPGTRLTVT.

In its sample, this clonotype was seen many times. In nucleotides, the CDR3 is TGCAGTGCTAGAGATCTAATTATCGGAGGACAGGGGAACAATCAGCCCCAGCATTTT. Amino acids: CSARDLIIGGQGNNQPQHF. This chain uses TRBV20-1 with TRBJ1-5; TRBD1 matches at 9 bases. The CDR3 runs 19 residues. Per the germline V gene, CDR1 is DFQATT and CDR2 is SNEGSKA (reference sequence). V trimming: 0 bases; J trimming: 3 bases; junction bases outside the gene matches: 15.

With regard to this clonotype: It may be a read error: a sequence one base away is much more abundant. The chain combines TRBV5-6 with TRBJ2-2, with D hard to call. Trimming shortened V by 4 bases and J by 4 bases, and 14 bases separated the two germline ends. The CDR3 has 15 residues. Germline lookup yields CDR1 SGHDT and CDR2 YYEEEE. The CDR3 DNA is TGTGCCAGCAGCGAGACCGGGTTGGGCACCGGGGAGCTGTTTTTT. Translating gives CASSETGLGTGELFF. The full variable domain, rest sourced from reference TRBV5-6 and TRBJ2-2, is DAGVTQSPTHLIKTRGQQVTLRCSPKSGHDTVSWYQQALGQGPQFIFQYYEEEERQRGNFPDRFSGHQFPNYSSELNVNALLLGDSALYLCASSETGLGTGELFFGEGSRLTVL.

This clonotype was seen ten or more times. This chain joins TRBV5-1 and TRBJ2-2; perhaps TRBD1 as D (6 bases). The germline gives CDR1 SGHRS, CDR2 YFSETQ. V was clipped by 5 bases and J by 1 base, with 9 bases between them. The CDR3 is 14 residues long. The CDR3 here is CASSRQENTGELFF. As DNA, the CDR3 is TGCGCCAGCAGTCGACAGGAGAACACCGGGGAGCTGTTTTTT.

This clonotype was counted at least ten times. The chain has TRBV7-3 and TRBJ2-2; 9 nucleotides line up with TRBD2. Germline V gene sequence: CDR1 SGHTA, CDR2 FQGTGA. The trim removed 5 bases at V and 4 bases at J, leaving 5 bases unmatched. The CDR3 contains 15 residues. The CDR3 DNA sequence: TGTGCCAGCAGCCCTAGCGGGATAGGCACCGGGGAGCTGTTTTTT. This encodes CASSPSGIGTGELFF. The variable domain in full, with the rest retrieved from reference TRBV7-3 and TRBJ2-2, is GAGVSQTPSNKVTEKGKYVELRCDPISGHTALYWYRQSLGQGPEFLIYFQGTGAADDSGLPNDRFFAVRPEGSVSTLKIQRTERGDSAVYLCASSPSGIGTGELFFGEGSRLTVL.

This clonotype showed up many times. The rearrangement joins TRBV20-1 to TRBJ2-3; TRBD2 aligns across 10 bases. Trimming cost V 0 bases and J 5 bases; bases outside gene matches: 8. Germline CDR1 and CDR2: DFQATT and SNEGSKA (reference sequence). The CDR3 covers 16 residues. CDR3 DNA: TGCAGTGCTAGAGACTCCGGACTAGCGGAAAGAGATACGCAGTATTTT. Its translation: CSARDSGLAERDTQYF.

This clonotype has a count of ten or more. The rearrangement uses TRBV9 and TRBJ2-7; the D gene could be TRBD1 or TRBD2 (6 bases each). The length of the CDR3 is 15 residues. V was shortened by 0 bases and J by 3 bases, with 13 bases between the two germline ends. Germline-derived CDR1 and CDR2 are SGDLS and YYNGEE. The CDR3 bases are TGTGCCAGCAGCGTAGAAGGGGGGAGTAACTACGAGCAGTACTTC. Translation: CASSVEGGSNYEQYF. Drawing the rest from reference TRBV9 and TRBJ2-7, the complete variable domain is DSGVTQTPKHLITATGQRVTLRCSPRSGDLSVYWYQQSLDQGLQFLIQYYNGEERAKGNILERFSAQQFPDLHSELNLSSLELGDSALYFCASSVEGGSNYEQYFGPGTRLTVT.

At least ten counts were recorded for this clonotype. CDR3 protein: CSVEDFRYGYTF. The CDR3 nucleotides read TGCAGCGTTGAAGATTTCAGATATGGCTACACCTTC. The chain uses TRBV29-1 and TRBJ1-2; D call uncertain. In germline, CDR1 is SQVTM, CDR2 ANQGSEA. This CDR3 is 12 amino acids long. With 0 bases removed from V and 5 bases from J, the gap between germline ends came to 7 bases.

This clonotype turned up a few times. The CDR3 coding sequence is TGTGCCACCCGGCGGACTAGCGGAGATGTGAACCAAGAGACCCAGTACTTC. Amino acid sequence: CATRRTSGDVNQETQYF. The V gene is TRBV24-1, the J gene TRBJ2-5; 10 bases are a match to TRBD2. This CDR3 comprises 17 residues. Germline V gives CDR1 KGHDR, CDR2 SFDVKD. After removal of 9 bases from V and 0 bases from J, the junction contained 12 bases not matched to a gene.

In this sample, this clonotype turned up many times. The genes are TRBV11-2 and TRBJ2-2; weak D call: TRBD2 (5 bases). The CDR3 length is 15 residues. V was pared by 6 bases and J by 1 base, with 12 bases between. Germline V gene sequence: CDR1 SGHAT, CDR2 FQNNGV. CDR3: CASSPTRMNTGELFF. In DNA form, the CDR3 reads TGTGCCAGCAGTCCCACTAGGATGAACACCGGGGAGCTGTTTTTT.